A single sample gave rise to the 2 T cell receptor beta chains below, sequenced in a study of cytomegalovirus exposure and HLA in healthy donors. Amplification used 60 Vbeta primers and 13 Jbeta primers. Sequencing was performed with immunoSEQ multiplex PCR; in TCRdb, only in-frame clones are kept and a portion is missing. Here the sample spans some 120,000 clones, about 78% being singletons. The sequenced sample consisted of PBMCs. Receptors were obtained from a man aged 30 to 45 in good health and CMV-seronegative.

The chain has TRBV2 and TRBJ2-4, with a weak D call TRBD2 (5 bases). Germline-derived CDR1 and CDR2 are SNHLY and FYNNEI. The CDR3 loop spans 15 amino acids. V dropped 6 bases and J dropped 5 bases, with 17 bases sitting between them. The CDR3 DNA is TGTGCCAGCAGCACAATGAGGGTAGGCCAAAACATTCAGTACTTC. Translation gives CASSTMRVGQNIQYF.

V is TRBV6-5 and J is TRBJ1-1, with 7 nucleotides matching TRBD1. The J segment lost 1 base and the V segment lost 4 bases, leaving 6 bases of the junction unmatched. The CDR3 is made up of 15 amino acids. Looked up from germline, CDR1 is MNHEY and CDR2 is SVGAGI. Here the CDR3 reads CASSFWDRQNTEAFF. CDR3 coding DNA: TGTGCCAGCAGTTTCTGGGACAGACAGAACACTGAAGCTTTCTTT.